This passage covers 19 T cell receptor beta chains from one sample sequenced in a study of T cell repertoires in breast cancer. A second nested PCR with blocking oligonucleotides suppressed unpaired genes. TCRdb re-called the emulsion pairing reads through MiXCR, storing one row per CDR3 protein. This table has around 43,000 distinct CDR3 sequences, less than 55% appearing once. The expanded emulsion RT-PCR method captured paired alpha and beta chains from CD8+ T cells. The sequencing input was CD8+ T cells. The receptors were gathered from a pool of human donors with breast cancer or a healthy control (not recorded which).

The chain recombines TRBV6-5 with TRBJ2-1; TRBD1 matches at 7 bases. J gave up 2 bases and V 4 bases, and 8 bases lay outside the gene matches. CDR3 length equals 16 residues. Germline V CDR1 and CDR2: MNHEY, SVGAGI. CDR3 amino acids: CASSSSGTVPYNEQFF. CDR3 nucleotide sequence: TGTGCCAGCAGTTCCTCCGGGACAGTACCCTACAATGAGCAGTTCTTC.

The chain employs TRBV27 and TRBJ2-1; D is undetermined. Germline-derived CDR1 and CDR2 are MNHEY and SMNVEV (reference sequence). V lost 3 bases and J 2 bases, leaving 11 bases between the germline ends. The length of the CDR3 is 15 residues. CDR3 nucleotides: TGTGCCAGCAGTTTTAACGCCCGGGCCTACAATGAGCAGTTCTTC. It yields the protein CASSFNARAYNEQFF.

In its sample, this clonotype was seen once. The junction departs from the called germline gene at one end, perhaps through a read error. This chain uses TRBV25-1 with TRBJ2-7; 9 bases fit TRBD1. CDR1 and CDR2 from the germline V gene are MGHDK and SYGVNS. This CDR3 has 16 residues. The CDR3 sequence is CASTANRGRLHYEQCF. CDR3 nucleotides: TGTGCCAGCACCGCCAACAGGGGGCGTCTCCACTACGAGCAGTGCTTC.

The sample holds a few counts of this clonotype. CDR3 coding DNA: TGTGCCAGCAGCGCCAGCATGAGGACCCAGTACTTC. It encodes CASSASMRTQYF. This chain joins TRBV7-6 and TRBJ2-5, with no clear D. The germline V and J ends were trimmed by 5 bases and 7 bases, with 11 bases remaining between them. The CDR3 runs 12 residues. The germline CDR1 and CDR2 sequences are SGHVS and FNYEAQ.

The chain joins TRBV27 to TRBJ2-7; 12 positions match TRBD1. With 5 bases clipped from V and 3 bases from J, the junction kept 11 bases outside the gene matches. This CDR3 spans 17 amino acids. Germline V gene lookup returns CDR1 MNHEY and CDR2 SMNVEV (reference sequence). Here the CDR3 reads CASSPLRGQGALYEQYF. The DNA of the CDR3 is TGTGCCAGCAGTCCATTGAGGGGACAGGGGGCTCTCTACGAGCAGTACTTC.

The chain joins TRBV16 to TRBJ1-5; D is undetermined. Germline CDR1 is KGHSY and CDR2 is FQNENV. This CDR3 is built from 16 residues. V dropped 2 bases and J dropped 0 bases, with 11 bases sitting between them. The CDR3 nucleotides are TGTGCCAGCAGCCAAAAGGCACGGAATAGCAATCAGCCCCAGCATTTT. It is translated as CASSQKARNSNQPQHF.

The sample holds a few counts of this clonotype. The chain employs TRBV6-1 and TRBJ2-5; D is perhaps TRBD1 or TRBD2 (5 bases each). The CDR3 is 15 amino acids. In germline, CDR1 is MNHNS, CDR2 SASEGT. The ends were cut back, 7 bases at V and 1 base at J, with 16 bases in the middle. In DNA, the CDR3 is TGTGCCAGCACCCACGGGGCTCTCTCCCAAGAGACCCAGTACTTC. This encodes CASTHGALSQETQYF.

This clonotype is medium-sized within its sample. The V gene is TRBV7-2, the J gene TRBJ1-2; D not resolved. The CDR3 is 12 amino acids. Germline V CDR1 and CDR2: SGHTA, FQGNSA. The ends were cut back, 6 bases at V and 5 bases at J, with 10 bases in the middle. CDR3 residues: CASSPGGYGYTF. CDR3 coding DNA: TGTGCCAGCAGTCCAGGAGGGTATGGCTACACCTTC.

This clonotype was counted only a few times. This sequence joins TRBV4-2 and TRBJ2-1; TRBD2 agrees at 11 bases. CDR3 length equals 17 residues. With V trimmed by 0 bases and J by 6 bases, 7 bases remained unmatched. CDR1 and CDR2 (germline): LGHNA, YNFKEQ. The CDR3, as DNA: TGTGCCAGCAGCCAAGAGGTAGCGGGAGGGCCGCTCAATGAGCAGTTCTTC. Residues: CASSQEVAGGPLNEQFF.

The V and J genes are TRBV6-5 and TRBJ1-1; maybe TRBD1 (6 bases). Looked up from germline, CDR1 is MNHEY and CDR2 is SVGAGI. The CDR3 is 13 residues long. Trimming stripped 5 bases from V and 6 bases from J, with 13 bases between. In DNA form, the CDR3 reads TGTGCCAGCAGTGGAACAGGGCTGTCTGAAGCTTTCTTT. Its translation: CASSGTGLSEAFF.

To note about this clonotype: This sequence may be a read error, since a much larger clone differs from it by one base. V is TRBV6-2 or TRBV6-3 and J is TRBJ2-1; a possible D gene is TRBD2 (6 bases). The CDR3 spans 12 residues. CDR1 and CDR2 from the germline V gene are MNHEY and SVGEGT. CDR3 loop: CASGTEYNEPFF. DNA of the CDR3: TGTGCCAGCGGGACTGAATACAATGAGCCGTTCTTC.

In this sample, this clonotype turned up many times. This chain links TRBV13 with TRBJ1-1, with no clear D. Trimming removed 5 bases from V and 1 base from J, with 8 bases in between. The CDR3 is 13 amino acids. The V gene's germline CDR1 is PRHDT and CDR2 FYEKMQ (reference sequence). The CDR3 region has the DNA TGTGCCAGCAGCCTACAACGGAACACTGAAGCTTTCTTT. This gives the protein CASSLQRNTEAFF.

This clonotype was observed once. A clone one base away is much larger, so this may be a read error. The chain combines TRBV27 with TRBJ1-2, with D hard to call. Germline loops: CDR1 MNHEY, CDR2 SMNVEV (reference sequence). Trimming pared 2 bases from V and 6 bases from J, leaving 7 bases between. The CDR3 runs 12 residues. The CDR3 loop reads CASSLKGDGYTF. The CDR3 nucleotides read TGTGCCAGCAGTTTAAAGGGAGATGGCTACACCTTC.

Here the CDR3 reads CASSPLQGTLQETQYF. In DNA, the CDR3 is TGTGCCAGCAGCCCGTTACAAGGTACCCTTCAAGAGACCCAGTACTTC. J is TRBJ2-5 and V is TRBV14; D unclear. The CDR3 spans 16 residues. Trimming took 4 bases from V and 2 from J, leaving 17 bases between them. Germline CDR1 and CDR2: SGHDN and FVKESK.

CDR3 DNA: TGTGCCAGCAGTGGGTCAGGCCTGGCTGAAGCTTTCTTT. Translation: CASSGSGLAEAFF. The chain joins TRBV25-1 to TRBJ1-1; D is unresolved. Trimming removed 4 bases from V and 6 bases from J, with 12 bases in between. This CDR3 comprises 13 residues. Germline V gene sequence: CDR1 MGHDK, CDR2 SYGVNS.

The chain carries TRBV7-9 and TRBJ2-2, with TRBD1 as a possible D gene (6 bases). The V end was cut by 5 bases, the J end by 1 base, with 11 bases between. Germline-derived CDR1 and CDR2 are SEHNR and FQNEAQ (reference sequence). This CDR3 comprises 15 residues. The CDR3 here is CASSPTGRNTGELFF. The CDR3 DNA reads as TGTGCCAGCAGCCCGACAGGTCGGAACACCGGGGAGCTGTTTTTT.

This chain uses TRBV3-1 with TRBJ1-2; D unresolved. V gave up 1 base and J gave up 8 bases, with 8 bases separating them. Per germline, CDR1 LGHDT and CDR2 YNNKEL (reference sequence). There are 12 residues in the CDR3. In DNA form, the CDR3 reads TGTGCCAGCAGCCAAGGGGATGGAGGCTACACCTTC. Protein: CASSQGDGGYTF.

This clonotype has only a few counts. The gene calls are TRBV10-3 and TRBJ2-3, with D possibly TRBD2 on 6 matching bases. Germline assignment: CDR1 ENHRY and CDR2 SYGVKD. Between the trimmed V and J ends, which lost 11 bases and 0 bases, there was a span of 15 bases. This CDR3 has 14 residues. The CDR3 is CASRASGSTDTQYF. In nucleotides, the CDR3 is TGTGCCTCGAGGGCCAGCGGGAGCACAGATACGCAGTATTTT.

V usage is TRBV4-1 and J usage is TRBJ2-1; TRBD2 matches at 10 bases. CDR1 MGHRA and CDR2 YSYEKL come from the germline V gene. There are 16 residues in the CDR3. V shed 4 bases and J 4 bases; nucleotides not matched to a gene: 7. The CDR3 DNA sequence: TGCGCCAGCAGCCTTCAAAGTAGCGGGGGGTACAATGAGCAGTTCTTC. Encoded protein: CASSLQSSGGYNEQFF.